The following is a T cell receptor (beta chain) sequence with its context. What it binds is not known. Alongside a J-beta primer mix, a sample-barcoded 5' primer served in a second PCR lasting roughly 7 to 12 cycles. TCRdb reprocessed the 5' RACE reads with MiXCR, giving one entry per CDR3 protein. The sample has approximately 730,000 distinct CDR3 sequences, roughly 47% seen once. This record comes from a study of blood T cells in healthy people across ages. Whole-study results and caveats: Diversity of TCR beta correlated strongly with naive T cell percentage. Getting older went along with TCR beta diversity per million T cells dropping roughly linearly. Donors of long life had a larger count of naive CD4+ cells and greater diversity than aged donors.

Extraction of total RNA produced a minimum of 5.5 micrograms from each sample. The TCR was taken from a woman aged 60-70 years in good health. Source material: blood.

In nucleotides, the CDR3 is TGTGCCAGCAGTTGTGGGCAGGGGGCCTTCAATGAGCAGTTCTTC. This sequence encodes CASSCGQGAFNEQFF. The chain recombines TRBV12-3 or TRBV12-4 with TRBJ2-1, with 8 bases matching TRBD1. This CDR3 has 15 residues. The V segment lost 4 bases and the J segment 6 bases; nucleotides outside the gene matches: 8.